A selection of T cell receptor beta chains follows, all from one sample in a study of naive and memory T cell subsets. MiXCR, applied by TCRdb to the UMI-ligation and nested PCR reads, yields one record per CDR3 protein. The sample includes approximately 31,000 distinct CDR3 sequences, 15% to 20% of them seen just once. Sequenced material: effector memory CD4+ T cells from blood. These receptors were obtained from a human donor in good health. Both conserved end residues are part of each CDR3.

14	TRBV20-1	TRBJ2-1	CSARDASFSGEQFF
12	TRBV29-1	TRBJ1-2	CSVAGELPGYTF
20	TRBV9	TRBJ2-1	CASSPRGGTSGRRTYNEQFF
17	TRBV7-9	TRBJ2-1	CASRHDGRSSSYNEQFF
13	TRBV2	TRBJ1-1	CASSVTGGGEAFF
17	TRBV9	TRBJ2-2	CASSGGGGLLNTGELFF
15	TRBV28	TRBJ1-4	CASSSPGTANEKLFF
18	TRBV20-1	TRBJ2-7	CSASALPTSGPSSYEQYF
15	TRBV5-1	TRBJ2-3	CASSFSGGPTDTQYF
13	TRBV5-1	TRBJ2-1	CASSLGTVNEQFF
13	TRBV29-1	TRBJ2-1	CSVDVRGYNEQFF
15	TRBV28	TRBJ2-7	CASSSWDGQKGEQYF
12	TRBV7-2	TRBJ1-1	CASSVWGPEAFF
13	TRBV2	TRBJ1-5	CASTRQGNQPQHF
16	TRBV27	TRBJ2-5	CASHPHGSGSQETQYF
12	TRBV20-1	TRBJ2-1	CSAKQGSNEQFF
14	TRBV5-1	TRBJ1-1	CASSIGQVHTEAFF
15	TRBV20-1	TRBJ2-3	CSAPPATASTDTQYF
17	TRBV6-2/TRBV6-3	TRBJ2-1	CASSYPGLAGEGYRQFF